The 15 T cell receptor beta chains below all came from one sample that was sequenced in a study of radiation and T cells in renal cell carcinoma (dated by TCRdb to about 2020). Receptor libraries were prepared by the immunoSEQ multiplex PCR assay. In its TCRdb copy, this immuneACCESS table keeps in-frame sequences only and misses some clones. Where compared with another copy, unresolved V genes explain less than half of these, and the others have no known cause. For this sample there are over 90,000 clones; approximately 80% appear just once. More than 7% of the sample goes to the ten largest clones. The time point label, as the study defines it: blood 4 weeks post-SBRT, at nephrectomy. The sample's treatment or condition label, decoded: 15 Gy SBRT to primary tumor, nephrectomy 4 weeks later. The material sequenced was blood, taken from a patient whose treatment included radiotherapy and nephrectomy. The receptors originated from a man aged 55 to 70 with renal cell carcinoma.

This chain connects TRBV6-5 to TRBJ2-2; 7 nucleotides align to TRBD2. Trimming removed 11 bases from V and 1 base from J; junction bases left unmatched: 7. The CDR3 is 14 residues long. Germline CDR1 is MNHEY and CDR2 is SVGAGI. The CDR3 loop is CALRASGNTGELFF. The CDR3 DNA reads as TGTGCCTTAAGGGCTAGCGGGAACACCGGGGAGCTGTTTTTT.

The chain links TRBV19 to TRBJ2-1; perhaps TRBD2 as D (6 bases). This CDR3 spans 15 amino acids. Trimming left V 4 bases short and J 5 bases short, with 15 bases between. Germline-derived CDR1 and CDR2 are LNHDA and SQIVND (reference sequence). For the CDR3, the DNA is TGTGCCAGTAGTAGTATGGGGGGACGAAACAATGAGCAGTTCTTC. Protein sequence: CASSSMGGRNNEQFF.

This clone was found once. The gene calls are TRBV6-1 and TRBJ2-5; D is unresolved. Deletions cut 2 bases from V and 2 bases from J, with 9 bases between. The CDR3 contains 14 residues. Per the germline V gene, CDR1 is MNHNS and CDR2 is SASEGT. CDR3 in amino acids: CASSELHEQETQYF. The CDR3, as DNA: TGTGCCAGCAGTGAATTACACGAACAAGAGACCCAGTACTTC.

This clone was found a few times. The CDR3 DNA is TGTGCCAGCACCCGAACTGGAAACACCATATATTTT. Amino acid sequence: CASTRTGNTIYF. The rearrangement uses TRBV2 and TRBJ1-3, with D unresolved. V lost 7 bases to trimming and J lost 2 bases, with 6 bases between them. Germline CDR1 and CDR2: SNHLY and FYNNEI. This CDR3 is 12 amino acids long.

V is TRBV6-5 and J is TRBJ1-4; D is undetermined. Trimming left V 7 bases short and J 8 bases short, with 11 bases between. Germline CDR1 MNHEY, CDR2 SVGAGI. CDR3 length: 12 residues. CDR3 nucleotide sequence: TGTGCCAGCAAGGAGGGTGGAGAAAAACTGTTTTTT. Amino acids: CASKEGGEKLFF.

The genes are TRBV2 and TRBJ2-1; 12 positions agree with TRBD2. The CDR3 extends over 15 amino acids. Germline values: CDR1 SNHLY, CDR2 FYNNEI. J was trimmed by 5 bases and V by 6 bases; bases with no gene match: 5. CDR3: CASRRLAGDHNEQFF. The CDR3 DNA is TGTGCCAGCAGAAGACTAGCGGGAGATCACAATGAGCAGTTCTTC.

The chain uses TRBV7-9 and TRBJ1-4; 8 bases are shared with TRBD1. Per germline, CDR1 SEHNR and CDR2 FQNEAQ (reference sequence). The CDR3 is 13 amino acids. Trimming at V came to 6 bases and at J to 8 bases, leaving 5 bases not matched to a gene. In DNA, the CDR3 is TGTGCCAGCAGAGGACAGGGCGGGGAAAAACTGTTTTTT. Its translation is CASRGQGGEKLFF.

The rearrangement joins TRBV6-6 to TRBJ2-7; the D gene is possibly TRBD2 (7 bases). CDR1 and CDR2 from the germline V gene are MNHNY and SVGAGI (reference sequence). The CDR3 consists of 15 residues. Deletions cut 0 bases from V and 12 bases from J, with 21 bases between. The CDR3 DNA is TGTGCCAGCAGTTACTCGAGTGCGGGAGAGGGGGGAGGGTACTTC. Encoded protein: CASSYSSAGEGGGYF.

The chain joins TRBV5-5 to TRBJ2-1, with 9 nucleotides matching TRBD2. CDR3 size: 15 residues. V lost 5 bases and J lost 4; bases outside the gene matches: 7. The germline CDR1 and CDR2 sequences are SGHKS and YYEKEE (reference sequence). The CDR3 DNA follows: TGTGCCAGCAGTTTACTAGCGGGTTCTTACAATGAGCAGTTCTTC. This gives the protein CASSLLAGSYNEQFF.

The rearrangement uses TRBV7-9 and TRBJ2-1; D unresolved. V gave up 5 bases and J gave up 12 bases, with 11 bases separating them. Germline V gene lookup returns CDR1 SEHNR and CDR2 FQNEAQ (reference sequence). The length of the CDR3 is 11 residues. The CDR3 region has the DNA TGTGCCAGCAGCCAAGGGATAGGGCAGTTCTTC. This gives the protein CASSQGIGQFF.

The gene calls are TRBV4-3 and TRBJ2-1, with 10 bases that match TRBD2. The CDR3 runs to 15 residues. V shed 2 bases and J 8 bases; nucleotides not matched to a gene: 6. CDR1 LGHNA and CDR2 YSLEER come from the germline V gene. The CDR3 reads CASSQSQLAGDEQFF. CDR3 DNA: TGCGCCAGCAGCCAATCCCAGCTAGCGGGAGATGAGCAGTTCTTC.

V is TRBV4-1 and J is TRBJ2-7; D gene uncertain. The CDR3 loop spans 15 amino acids. With 0 bases removed from V and 0 bases from J, the gap between germline ends came to 9 bases. Germline CDR1 reads MGHRA; CDR2 reads YSYEKL. CDR3 amino acids: CASSQEVADSYEQYF. In DNA, the CDR3 is TGCGCCAGCAGCCAAGAGGTGGCGGACTCCTACGAGCAGTACTTC.

The chain has TRBV29-1 and TRBJ2-6; D is undetermined. Germline values: CDR1 SQVTM, CDR2 ANQGSEA. The V gene lost 3 bases and the J gene lost 0 bases, with 6 bases spanning the gap. This CDR3 spans 14 amino acids. The CDR3: CSVESHSGANVLTF. The DNA for the CDR3 is TGCAGCGTTGAGTCACACTCTGGGGCCAACGTCCTGACTTTC.

The rearrangement joins TRBV6-1 to TRBJ2-2; possible D gene TRBD2, 6 bases. CDR3 length equals 14 residues. With 5 bases removed from V and 5 bases from J, the gap between germline ends came to 12 bases. Germline-derived CDR1 and CDR2 are MNHNS and SASEGT. This CDR3 reads CASSQGLMTGELFF. CDR3 bases: TGTGCCAGCAGTCAGGGACTTATGACCGGGGAGCTGTTTTTT.

The CDR3 DNA reads TGTGCCAGCAGCCCACGTCCTGGAGGGGGCAATGAGCAGTTCTTC. Translated: CASSPRPGGGNEQFF. The chain couples TRBV9 to TRBJ2-1; D tentatively fits TRBD1 or TRBD2 (6 bases each). Germline CDR1 SGDLS, CDR2 YYNGEE. This CDR3 is built from 15 residues. Trimming left V 4 bases short and J 6 bases short, with 17 bases between.